What follows is one T cell receptor (beta chain) and its context. This sample is part of a study of CD8 T cells in Susac syndrome. The CDR3 consists of 17 residues. Germline CDR1 reads SGHNT; CDR2 reads YENEEA. V lost 5 bases and J lost 0, with 18 bases in between. cDNA came from around 0.5 to 1 ug RNA primed by random hexamers. Amplification of TCR beta CDR3 across 54 Vbeta and 13 Jbeta was performed with immunoSEQ multiplex PCR. TCRdb called the immunoSEQ multiplex PCR reads again in MiXCR, with one record for every CDR3 protein. The sample yields about 130,000 distinct CDR3 sequences, 90% to 95% seen once. TCR beta sequencing was performed on blood CD8+ and CD4+ T cells. The controls, all healthy donors, were matched for age and sex. TEMRA cells were FACS-enriched and CD8+ and CD4+ T cells negatively isolated.

The sequence derives from a human donor in good health. This chain connects TRBV11-3 to TRBJ2-3; D not resolved. Input material: CD4+ T cells from PBMCs. CDR3 bases: TGTGCCAGCAGCCGCGCCTTCCCGAGTTTGAGCACAGATACGCAGTATTTT. Amino acid sequence: CASSRAFPSLSTDTQYF.